The sequence of this T cell receptor beta chain was determined in a study of a mutant IDH1 vaccine in newly diagnosed glioma. Study details: Earlier treatment was radiotherapy, temozolomide, or both, with most getting both. Whole-study findings and limits: Top peripheral T cell clonotype shifts appeared unrelated to pseudoprogression.

As to this clone: What it recognizes is unknown.

CDR3 length: 13 residues. CDR1 and CDR2 (germline): ENHRY, SYGVKD. Deletions cut 11 bases from V and 2 bases from J, with 14 bases between. Libraries were prepared by immunoSEQ multiplex PCR; TCRdb keeps only in-frame clonotypes and omits some of them. The sample shows about 30,000 clones, about 86% of them seen only once. Time point of the sample: week 5, during vaccination. The study gave 300 ug of mutant IDH1 20-mer peptide per vaccine dose, with topical imiquimod. Each astrocytoma in the donors was new, WHO grade 3 or 4, IDH1-mutant and ATRX-lost. This clonotype originated in a young man with glioma. The sample here was PBMCs, taken from a glioma patient whose treatment included an IDH1 peptide vaccine. The J gene is TRBJ2-3, the V gene TRBV10-3; TRBD2 is a possible D gene (6 bases). CDR3 DNA: TGTGCCGTCACCCCTAGCGCCACAGATACGCAGTATTTT. Its protein is CAVTPSATDTQYF.